This TCR beta chain was recorded in a study of beta chain features in type 1 diabetes. Isolated RNA was reverse transcribed in full, so expressed TCRB transcripts were sequenced. TCRdb's copy holds only in-frame clones and misses some; the assay was immunoSEQ multiplex PCR. The sample includes approximately 300,000 clones, 9.5% to 11% seen only once; the top ten take roughly 0.016%. CDR3 length: 14 amino acids. Trimming cost V 3 bases and J 0 bases, with 6 bases left between them. Germline V gene sequence: CDR1 SNHLY, CDR2 FYNNEI. The TCR comes from a woman in her 30s in good health. Sequenced material: naive CD4+ T cells from blood. The gene calls are TRBV2 and TRBJ1-5; no clear D gene. CDR3 sequence reads: CASSDSHSNQPQHF. The CDR3 DNA reads TGTGCCAGCAGTGACTCACATAGCAATCAGCCCCAGCATTTT.